These 28 T cell receptor beta chains came from one sample sequenced in a study of blood T cell repertoires in COVID-19. Using immunoSEQ multiplex PCR, the repertoire was profiled, and TCRdb retains in-frame clones only, with some absent. The sample yields a few hundred thousand clones, about nine tenths seen once. Material: PBMCs or T cells enriched from blood (not recorded which). The source is a man between 25 and 39 years old in a cohort exposed to, infected with or recovered from COVID-19 (not recorded which).

The gene calls are TRBV28 and TRBJ2-2; 9 nucleotides line up with TRBD1. V lost 7 bases to trimming and J lost 3 bases; unmatched junction nucleotides: 9. The CDR3 sequence is 16 residues long. CDR1 is MDHEN, CDR2 SYDVKM, per germline. The CDR3 is CASIKTGGGYTGELFF. The CDR3 DNA reads TGTGCCAGCATTAAAACAGGGGGCGGATACACCGGGGAGCTGTTTTTT. Supplemented by reference TRBV28 and TRBJ2-2, the full variable domain reads DVKVTQSSRYLVKRTGEKVFLECVQDMDHENMFWYRQDPGLGLRLIYFSYDVKMKEKGDIPEGYSVSREKKERFSLILESASTNQTSMYLCASIKTGGGYTGELFFGEGSRLTVL.

V is TRBV19 and J is TRBJ2-1; the D gene is possibly TRBD2 (5 bases). There are 16 residues in the CDR3. V was pared by 3 bases and J by 9 bases, with 21 bases between. CDR1 and CDR2 (germline): LNHDA, SQIVND (reference sequence). The CDR3 DNA sequence: TGTGCCAGTAGTATGGGCGGGCGAAATAACTTGGGTGAGCAGTTCTTC. Its protein product is CASSMGGRNNLGEQFF.

This chain connects TRBV5-1 to TRBJ2-5; a possible D gene is TRBD1 (6 bases). V was shortened by 3 bases and J by 5 bases, with 11 bases between the two germline ends. In germline, CDR1 is SGHRS, CDR2 YFSETQ. The CDR3 contains 13 residues. The CDR3 nucleotides read TGCGCCAGCAGCTCAGGGGCTGGGGAGACCCAGTACTTC. It codes for CASSSGAGETQYF.

The J gene is TRBJ1-5, the V gene TRBV19; 8 bases align to TRBD1. Trimming cost V 6 bases and J 0 bases; bases outside gene matches: 7. Germline V lookup: CDR1 LNHDA, CDR2 SQIVND (reference sequence). CDR3 size: 16 residues. The CDR3 here is CASSGGQAFSNQPQHF. In DNA, the CDR3 is TGTGCCAGTAGCGGGGGACAGGCCTTTAGCAATCAGCCCCAGCATTTT.

V usage is TRBV4-1 and J usage is TRBJ1-1, with 8 bases identical to TRBD1. Losses at the gene ends were 4 bases for V and 7 bases for J; bases not matched to a gene: 2. CDR3 length equals 12 residues. Germline CDR1 reads MGHRA; CDR2 reads YSYEKL. The CDR3 DNA sequence: TGCGCCAGCAGCCGCGGACAGGGTGAAGCTTTCTTT. Protein sequence: CASSRGQGEAFF.

This clone has just a few counts. Here the CDR3 DNA reads TGTGCCAGCAGCTCGGGGTCCTCCCAGGTCTACGAGCAGTACTTC. Its translation: CASSSGSSQVYEQYF. The rearrangement links TRBV5-4 to TRBJ2-7, with D tentatively TRBD2 (5 bases). Germline assignment: CDR1 SGHNT and CDR2 YYREEE (reference sequence). V was pared by 3 bases and J by 3 bases, with 16 bases between. The CDR3 runs to 15 residues. Based on the CDR3 plus reference TRBV5-4 and TRBJ2-7, the full variable domain is ETGVTQSPTHLIKTRGQQVTLRCSSQSGHNTVSWYQQALGQGPQFIFQYYREEENGRGNFPPRFSGLQFPNYSSELNVNALELDDSALYLCASSSGSSQVYEQYFGPGTRLTVT.

The chain combines TRBV19 with TRBJ1-1; TRBD1 is a possible D gene (6 bases). Germline CDR1 reads LNHDA; CDR2 reads SQIVND (reference sequence). The CDR3 is 13 amino acids. Trimming shortened V by 9 bases and J by 1 base, and 12 bases separated the two germline ends. The chain's CDR3 is CASLQGWNTEAFF. Written as DNA, the CDR3 is TGTGCCAGCCTACAGGGTTGGAACACTGAAGCTTTCTTT.

V is TRBV28 and J is TRBJ2-6; 9 bases fit TRBD1. V lost 8 bases and J lost 2; bases outside the gene matches: 7. Germline V gene sequence: CDR1 MDHEN, CDR2 SYDVKM. The CDR3 has 16 residues. The CDR3 spells CASGLQGAAGANVLTF. CDR3 DNA: TGTGCCAGCGGACTACAGGGGGCAGCTGGGGCCAACGTCCTGACTTTC.

V is TRBV7-2 and J is TRBJ2-3; D unresolved. Germline V lookup: CDR1 SGHTA, CDR2 FQGNSA. The CDR3 length is 14 residues. V lost 5 bases to trimming and J lost 2 bases, with 11 bases between them. CDR3 region: CASSIKWATDTQYF. In nucleotides, the CDR3 is TGTGCCAGCAGCATTAAGTGGGCCACAGATACGCAGTATTTT.

This chain uses TRBV25-1 with TRBJ2-1, with 9 bases fitting TRBD1. The CDR3 sequence is 18 residues long. V shed 3 bases, J shed 3 bases, and the junction held 12 bases outside the gene matches. Germline CDR1 reads MGHDK; CDR2 reads SYGVNS. CDR3 sequence (DNA): TGTGCCAGCAGTGATACAGGCCGGGGGACAGGGTACTACAATGAGCAGTTCTTC. The encoded protein is CASSDTGRGTGYYNEQFF. Full variable domain (missing parts from reference TRBV25-1 and TRBJ2-1): EADIYQTPRYLVIGTGKKITLECSQTMGHDKMYWYQQDPGMELHLIHYSYGVNSTEKGDLSSESTVSRIRTEHFPLTLESARPSHTSQYLCASSDTGRGTGYYNEQFFGPGTRLTVL.

The chain carries TRBV24-1 and TRBJ2-3, with 10 bases fitting TRBD2. The CDR3 loop spans 15 amino acids. The germline V gene has CDR1 KGHDR and CDR2 SFDVKD. J gave up 9 bases and V 9 bases, and 14 bases lay outside the gene matches. This CDR3 reads CATSLAGAGAGTQYF. Here the CDR3 DNA reads TGTGCCACCTCCCTAGCGGGAGCCGGGGCGGGAACGCAGTATTTT.

This clone has just one count. The V gene is TRBV7-8, the J gene TRBJ1-3; TRBD1 agrees at 9 bases. From germline, CDR1 is SGHVS and CDR2 FQNEAQ. V lost 5 bases to trimming and J lost 3 bases; unmatched junction nucleotides: 17. The CDR3 has 19 amino acids. The CDR3 sequence is CASSPRDRALAGGGNTIYF. Written as DNA, the CDR3 is TGTGCCAGCAGCCCACGGGACAGGGCCTTAGCTGGAGGTGGAAACACCATATATTTT. The entire variable domain, with the rest obtained from reference TRBV7-8 and TRBJ1-3, is as follows: GAGVSQSPRYKVAKRGQDVALRCDPISGHVSLFWYQQALGQGPEFLTYFQNEAQLDKSGLPSDRFFAERPEGSVSTLKIQRTQQEDSAVYLCASSPRDRALAGGGNTIYFGEGSWLTVV.

The chain joins TRBV7-8 to TRBJ2-7, with D possibly being TRBD1 (5 bases). CDR1 SGHVS and CDR2 FQNEAQ come from the germline V gene. V was clipped by 4 bases and J by 6 bases, with 10 bases between them. This CDR3 comprises 12 residues. CDR3 in amino acids: CASSSQGTEQYF. CDR3 DNA sequence: TGTGCCAGCAGCTCCCAGGGAACCGAGCAGTACTTC.

The chain joins TRBV2 to TRBJ2-2, with TRBD2 matching over 9 bases. This CDR3 has 14 residues. The V and J ends lost 8 bases and 0 bases, in that order; junction bases with no gene match: 1. The germline CDR1 and CDR2 sequences are SNHLY and FYNNEI. This chain's CDR3 is CASLAGTNTGELFF. The CDR3 DNA reads TGTGCCAGCCTAGCGGGGACGAACACCGGGGAGCTGTTTTTT.

The chain employs TRBV28 and TRBJ2-7; the match to TRBD1 covers 7 bases. The CDR3 sequence is 15 residues long. V was pared by 6 bases and J by 6 bases, with 14 bases of the junction left unmatched. Germline values: CDR1 MDHEN, CDR2 SYDVKM. The CDR3 loop is CASRELTGAGIEQYF. The CDR3 DNA follows: TGTGCCAGCAGGGAATTAACAGGGGCCGGGATCGAGCAGTACTTC.

This rearrangement joins TRBV9 to TRBJ2-2; D remains unclear. CDR3 size: 15 residues. Germline V gene lookup returns CDR1 SGDLS and CDR2 YYNGEE. V lost 0 bases, J lost 4 bases, and 10 bases lay in between. The CDR3 DNA sequence: TGTGCCAGCAGCGTAGCGTGGTCCGGCACCGGGGAGCTGTTTTTT. Its translation is CASSVAWSGTGELFF.

The rearrangement joins TRBV18 to TRBJ2-1; 10 positions agree with TRBD2. After removal of 5 bases from V and 7 bases from J, the junction contained 8 bases not matched to a gene. This CDR3 is 15 amino acids long. Germline lookup yields CDR1 KGHSH and CDR2 LQKENI. The chain's CDR3 is CASSTKPSGSNEQFF. In nucleotides, the CDR3 is TGTGCCAGCTCAACCAAGCCTAGCGGGAGTAATGAGCAGTTCTTC.

In nucleotides, the CDR3 is TGTGCCAGCAGCTGGGACAGGTTACCTGAAGCTTTCTTT. It yields the protein CASSWDRLPEAFF. V is TRBV5-5 and J is TRBJ1-1; 8 nucleotides match TRBD1. Germline loops: CDR1 SGHKS, CDR2 YYEKEE (reference sequence). There are 13 residues in the CDR3. V shed 3 bases and J 6 bases; nucleotides not matched to a gene: 4. The full variable domain, rest sourced from reference TRBV5-5 and TRBJ1-1, is DAGVTQSPTHLIKTRGQQVTLRCSPISGHKSVSWYQQVLGQGPQFIFQYYEKEERGRGNFPDRFSARQFPNYSSELNVNALLLGDSALYLCASSWDRLPEAFFGQGTRLTVV.

The chain combines TRBV27 with TRBJ1-4, with 7 positions matching TRBD1. The CDR3 sequence is 15 residues long. Losses at the gene ends were 3 bases for V and 2 bases for J; bases not matched to a gene: 3. The germline CDR1 and CDR2 sequences are MNHEY and SMNVEV (reference sequence). CDR3 sequence: CASSFLTGTNEKLFF. The CDR3 coding sequence is TGTGCCAGCAGTTTCCTGACAGGGACTAATGAAAAACTGTTTTTT. The full variable domain, its missing parts supplied by reference TRBV27 and TRBJ1-4, is EAQVTQNPRYLITVTGKKLTVTCSQNMNHEYMSWYRQDPGLGLRQIYYSMNVEVTDKGDVPEGYKVSRKEKRNFPLILESPSPNQTSLYFCASSFLTGTNEKLFFGSGTQLSVL.

The genes are TRBV5-1 and TRBJ2-1; D is perhaps TRBD2 (5 bases). CDR3 length: 14 residues. V lost 3 bases and J 1 base, leaving 8 bases between the germline ends. Germline CDR1 SGHRS, CDR2 YFSETQ. This chain's CDR3 is CASSWTGSYNEQFF. CDR3 coding DNA: TGCGCCAGCAGCTGGACTGGGTCCTACAATGAGCAGTTCTTC.

This chain connects TRBV10-2 to TRBJ2-7; D is undetermined. V lost 5 bases and J lost 7, with 15 bases in between. The CDR3 has 13 amino acids. The germline gives CDR1 WSHSY, CDR2 SAAADI. The CDR3 loop reads CASSKPPLAEQYF. CDR3 DNA: TGCGCCAGCAGTAAGCCACCCCTCGCTGAGCAGTACTTC.

The gene calls are TRBV6-2 or TRBV6-3 and TRBJ1-5; 9 bases map to TRBD1. V shed 2 bases and J 2 bases; nucleotides not matched to a gene: 7. This CDR3 spans 17 amino acids. Germline CDR1 reads MNHEY; CDR2 reads SVGEGT. This chain's CDR3 is CASSYGTGGSGNQPQHF. The CDR3 nucleotides are TGTGCCAGCAGTTACGGTACAGGGGGCTCTGGCAATCAGCCCCAGCATTTT.

This chain joins TRBV5-5 and TRBJ1-1; TRBD1 is a possible D gene (6 bases). Germline CDR1 is SGHKS and CDR2 is YYEKEE (reference sequence). The CDR3 is 13 residues long. V dropped 5 bases and J dropped 1 base, with 9 bases sitting between them. CDR3 in amino acids: CASSRTANTEAFF. DNA of the CDR3: TGTGCCAGCAGTCGGACAGCGAACACTGAAGCTTTCTTT.

On this clone itself: One junction end disagrees with the germline gene, perhaps due to a read error. The chain recombines TRBV5-3 with TRBJ1-1, with a tentative D call TRBD1 (6 bases). TRBV5-3 is classed as an ORF, of uncertain function. The CDR3 has 13 amino acids. The CDR3, as DNA: TGTGCCAGAAGCGGACAGAGGAACGCTGAAGCTTTCTTT. Protein product: CARSGQRNAEAFF.

The rearrangement uses TRBV28 and TRBJ2-3; a weak D match, TRBD2 (5 bases). This CDR3 is 15 amino acids long. Trimming took off 3 bases at V and 2 bases at J, with 12 bases between the two ends. Germline CDR1 and CDR2: MDHEN and SYDVKM. DNA of the CDR3: TGTGCCAGCAGTTTTGGGAGTAGCCTCACAGATACGCAGTATTTT. This codes for CASSFGSSLTDTQYF.

The chain joins TRBV3-1 (or the pseudogene TRBV3-2) to TRBJ2-1; TRBD2 matches at 9 bases. Trimming at V came to 5 bases and at J to 7 bases, leaving 9 bases not matched to a gene. The germline gives CDR1 LGHDT, CDR2 YNNKEL (reference sequence). This CDR3 has 15 residues. The CDR3 DNA reads as TGTGCCAGCAGCTATGGGACTAGCATTCAGAATGAGCAGTTCTTC. It codes for CASSYGTSIQNEQFF.

The J gene is TRBJ2-3, the V gene TRBV28; 9 bases agree with TRBD1. This CDR3 is 15 amino acids long. Germline V lookup: CDR1 MDHEN, CDR2 SYDVKM. V gave up 6 bases and J gave up 4 bases; unmatched junction bases: 8. CDR3 nucleotides: TGTGCCAGCAGCCGGGACAGGGTCGGGCCAGATACGCAGTATTTT. Its translation is CASSRDRVGPDTQYF.

The V gene is TRBV7-6, the J gene TRBJ2-7; D uncertain. Trimming cost V 5 bases and J 0 bases, with 8 bases left between them. Germline lookup yields CDR1 SGHVS and CDR2 FNYEAQ. The CDR3 loop spans 13 amino acids. This chain's CDR3 is CASSPLFSYEQYF. In DNA form, the CDR3 reads TGTGCCAGCAGCCCCCTTTTCTCCTACGAGCAGTACTTC.